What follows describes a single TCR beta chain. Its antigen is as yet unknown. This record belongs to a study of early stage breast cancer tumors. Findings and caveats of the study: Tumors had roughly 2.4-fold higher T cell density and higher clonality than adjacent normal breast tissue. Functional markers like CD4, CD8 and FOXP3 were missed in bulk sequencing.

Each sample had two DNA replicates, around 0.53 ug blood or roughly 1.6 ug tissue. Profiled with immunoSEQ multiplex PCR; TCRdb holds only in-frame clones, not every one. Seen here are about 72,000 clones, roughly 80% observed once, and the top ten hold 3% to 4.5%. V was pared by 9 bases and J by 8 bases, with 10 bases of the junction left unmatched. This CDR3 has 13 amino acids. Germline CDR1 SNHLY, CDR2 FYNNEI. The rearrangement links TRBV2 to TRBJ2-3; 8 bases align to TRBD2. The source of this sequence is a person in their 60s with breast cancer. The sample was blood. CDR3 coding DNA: TGTGCCAGTGGAGCGGGGGAGGGTGTTACGCAGTATTTT. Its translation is CASGAGEGVTQYF.